The sequence of this T cell receptor beta chain was determined in a study of cytomegalovirus exposure and HLA in healthy donors. Looking at the study overall: HLA-typed donors were the source of 90 million or so unique TCRs, which an early data release held.

CDR1 and CDR2 from the germline V gene are SGHTA and FQGNSA. The V segment lost 1 base and the J segment 4 bases; nucleotides outside the gene matches: 11. The CDR3 extends over 17 amino acids. The PCR was carried out with 60 Vbeta primers and 13 Jbeta primers. Clones were read by immunoSEQ multiplex PCR, and TCRdb kept only the in-frame ones, dropping some. The repertoire has about 120,000 clones, roughly 80% of them found once; the top ten carry under 3.5%. Regarding the study as a whole: A later analysis, which compared TCR beta chains of equal frequency, found the HLA-associated ones more clonally expanded.

On this clone: As yet, its antigen is unknown.

Source material: PBMCs. The chain links TRBV7-2 to TRBJ2-5; 8 bases align to TRBD1. The TCR was taken from a female donor in good health and CMV-seronegative. The CDR3 loop reads CASSLVQGALLAETQYF. The CDR3, as DNA: TGTGCCAGCAGCTTAGTCCAGGGGGCTCTCCTAGCAGAGACCCAGTACTTC. Based on the CDR3 plus reference TRBV7-2 and TRBJ2-5, the full variable domain is GAGVSQSPSNKVTEKGKDVELRCDPISGHTALYWYRQSLGQGLEFLIYFQGNSAPDKSGLPSDRFSAERTGGSVSTLTIQRTQQEDSAVYLCASSLVQGALLAETQYFGPGTRLLVL.